The sequence of this TCR beta chain was determined in a study of glioma-infiltrating T cells. Using RNA template, CDR3s of TCR alpha and beta were amplified with iRepertoire arm-PCR. For one-step reverse transcription and amplification, about 90-400 ng of tissue mRNA or PBMC total RNA was used. From the multiplex PCR reads, TCRdb called clonotypes with MiXCR, one entry per CDR3 protein. The sample gives approximately 140,000 distinct CDR3 sequences, 20% to 25% of which show up once; around a quarter is in the top ten. Whole-study findings and limits: Non-neoplastic patients had below-expected tissue-blood divergence, while all gliomas exceeded expectation. Tissue and blood shared very few CDR3 sequences.

This clonotype was seen only a few times. What it recognizes is unknown. The ends were cut back, 1 base at V and 1 base at J, with 16 bases in the middle. Germline lookup yields CDR1 SGHDN and CDR2 FVKESK. The CDR3 is made up of 18 amino acids. The chain is built from TRBV14 and TRBJ1-4; the D gene is possibly TRBD1 (5 bases). Sequencing used glioma tissue, nonneoplastic brain tissue, or PBMCs (not recorded which). The TCR sequence derives from a human donor with low-grade glioma or glioblastoma, undergoing nonglioma brain surgery, or in good health (not recorded which). The CDR3 sequence is CASSQAPRMGVTNEKLFF. The CDR3, as DNA: TGTGCCAGCAGCCAAGCTCCCAGGATGGGGGTAACTAATGAAAAACTGTTTTTT.